This T cell receptor (beta chain) appears in the sequencing data of a study of siplizumab effects on memory and regulatory T cells. Points from the study as a whole: Just a small share of alloreactive clones was traced back to unstimulated subsets.

About this clone itself: Its antigen is currently unknown.

Using immunoSEQ multiplex PCR, the repertoire was profiled, and TCRdb retains in-frame clones only, with some absent. The sample consists of some 65,000 clones, over 80% of them appearing once. V lost 0 bases to trimming and J lost 0 bases, with 15 bases between them. Germline V gene sequence: CDR1 SGHVS, CDR2 FQNEAQ. This CDR3 contains 17 residues. The sequence was collected from a human donor in good health. The chain is built from TRBV7-8 and TRBJ2-7; D uncertain. The source material was Tregs sorted from blood. CDR3 sequence reads: CASSLASSERTSYEQYF. The CDR3 bases are TGTGCCAGCAGCTTAGCGTCGTCGGAGCGTACCTCCTACGAGCAGTACTTC.